The 14 T cell receptor beta chains presented below share a single source sample, sequenced in a study of identifying expanded T cells in peripheral blood. TCRdb's copy holds only in-frame clones and misses some; the assay was immunoSEQ multiplex PCR. The data show about 58,000 clones, roughly 89% seen once. Sequenced sample: blood. The receptors stem from a person between 18 and 70 years old in good health.

V is TRBV29-1 and J is TRBJ2-1; D is undetermined. Germline V gene sequence: CDR1 SQVTM, CDR2 ANQGSEA. The ends were cut back, 4 bases at V and 14 bases at J, with 9 bases in the middle. This CDR3 region has 9 residues. As DNA, the CDR3 is TGCAGCGTTGGACCACCCGAGTTCTTC. Translated: CSVGPPEFF.

This clone came up once. This sequence joins TRBV27 and TRBJ2-6, with D hard to call. With 0 bases removed from V and 0 bases from J, the gap between germline ends came to 3 bases. The CDR3 contains 15 residues. Germline loops: CDR1 MNHEY, CDR2 SMNVEV (reference sequence). The CDR3 sequence: CASSLSSSGANVLTF. The DNA for the CDR3 is TGTGCCAGCAGTTTATCTAGCTCTGGGGCCAACGTCCTGACTTTC. Using reference TRBV27 and TRBJ2-6 for the parts outside the CDR3, the full variable domain is EAQVTQNPRYLITVTGKKLTVTCSQNMNHEYMSWYRQDPGLGLRQIYYSMNVEVTDKGDVPEGYKVSRKEKRNFPLILESPSPNQTSLYFCASSLSSSGANVLTFGAGSRLTVL.

V gene TRBV6-6 combines with J gene TRBJ2-7; no reliable D call. This CDR3 comprises 13 residues. V was clipped by 4 bases and J by 4 bases, with 11 bases between them. CDR1 and CDR2 (germline): MNHNY, SVGAGI (reference sequence). The chain's CDR3 is CASSSSHVYEQYF. CDR3 nucleotides: TGTGCCAGCAGTTCTTCACATGTATACGAGCAGTACTTC.

The chain uses TRBV27 and TRBJ2-7; maybe TRBD1 (6 bases). V lost 6 bases to trimming and J lost 3 bases, with 15 bases between them. This CDR3 has 14 residues. CDR1 is MNHEY and CDR2 is SMNVEV in the germline V gene (reference sequence). In DNA form, the CDR3 reads TGTGCCAGCAGCTCTCAGGGGATCTTCTACGAGCAGTACTTC. Its protein product is CASSSQGIFYEQYF.

The CDR3 spells CASSIGDATNEKLFF. CDR3 DNA sequence: TGCGCCAGCAGCATCGGGGATGCAACTAATGAAAAACTGTTTTTT. The chain has TRBV5-1 and TRBJ1-4; D gene unclear. Germline values: CDR1 SGHRS, CDR2 YFSETQ. This CDR3 region has 15 residues. Trimming stripped 4 bases from V and 0 bases from J, with 10 bases between.

The chain is built from TRBV28 and TRBJ2-3; 11 nucleotides agree with TRBD1. This CDR3 contains 14 residues. The germline gives CDR1 MDHEN, CDR2 SYDVKM. Trimming removed 11 bases from V and 5 bases from J; junction bases left unmatched: 9. In nucleotides, the CDR3 is TGTGCCGGGGGGACAGGGGGGTCAAAAGATACGCAGTATTTT. Its protein is CAGGTGGSKDTQYF.

J is TRBJ2-7 and V is TRBV6-5; 7 nucleotides align to TRBD2. In germline, CDR1 is MNHEY, CDR2 SVGAGI. The CDR3 spans 16 residues. Trimming at V came to 3 bases and at J to 3 bases, leaving 11 bases not matched to a gene. Written as DNA, the CDR3 is TGTGCCAGCAGTTATTCTCCAGGGACTAACTACTACGAGCAGTACTTC. As protein: CASSYSPGTNYYEQYF.

The chain couples TRBV7-6 to TRBJ2-7; the match to TRBD2 covers 9 bases. The CDR3 runs to 17 residues. The trim removed 3 bases at V and 0 bases at J, leaving 9 bases unmatched. The germline V gene has CDR1 SGHVS and CDR2 FNYEAQ. The CDR3: CASSFTKREDDSYEQYF. Here the CDR3 DNA reads TGTGCCAGCAGCTTCACGAAGCGGGAGGATGACTCCTACGAGCAGTACTTC.

The genes are TRBV11-2 and TRBJ2-7; D is perhaps TRBD2 (5 bases). The CDR3 is 13 amino acids. Germline lookup yields CDR1 SGHAT and CDR2 FQNNGV. The V and J ends lost 7 bases and 5 bases respectively, with 15 bases between them. In DNA form, the CDR3 reads TGTGCCAGCACCCATTCCCTCGGGGACGAGCAGTACTTC. It translates to CASTHSLGDEQYF.

The genes are TRBV30 and TRBJ2-5; D is possibly TRBD1 or TRBD2 (7 bases each). Deletions cut 5 bases from V and 10 bases from J, with 26 bases between. The CDR3 totals 15 residues. Per germline, CDR1 GTSNPN and CDR2 SVGIG (reference sequence). The CDR3 spells CAWLPPGGVWFGQYF. The CDR3 DNA sequence: TGTGCCTGGCTACCCCCAGGGGGGGTTTGGTTCGGCCAGTACTTC.

Concerning this clone: Other DNA variants within this sample encode the same CDR3. This chain links TRBV6-5 with TRBJ2-7, with 9 bases matching TRBD1. This CDR3 has 15 residues. Germline V gene lookup returns CDR1 MNHEY and CDR2 SVGAGI. Trimming cost V 0 bases and J 0 bases; bases outside gene matches: 0. CDR3: CASSYSTGGSYEQYF. Written as DNA, the CDR3 is TGTGCCAGCAGTTACTCGACAGGGGGCTCCTACGAGCAGTACTTC.

In this sample, this clone turned up a few times. V gene TRBV30 combines with J gene TRBJ1-3, with D uncertain. V was cut by 0 bases and J by 0 bases, with 12 bases left in between. This CDR3 contains 16 residues. The germline gives CDR1 GTSNPN, CDR2 SVGIG (reference sequence). The CDR3 region is CAWSVPYSGSGNTIYF. The CDR3 nucleotides are TGTGCCTGGAGTGTACCTTACAGCGGCTCTGGAAACACCATATATTTT. Using reference TRBV30 and TRBJ1-3 for the parts outside the CDR3, the full variable domain is SQTIHQWPATLVQPVGSPLSLECTVEGTSNPNLYWYRQAAGRGLQLLFYSVGIGQISSEVPQNLSASRPQDRQFILSSKKLLLSDSGFYLCAWSVPYSGSGNTIYFGEGSWLTVV.

This chain joins TRBV19 and TRBJ1-1, with TRBD1 matching over 8 bases. J gave up 2 bases and V 5 bases, and 7 bases lay outside the gene matches. Germline CDR1 reads LNHDA; CDR2 reads SQIVND (reference sequence). The CDR3 runs to 15 residues. The CDR3, as DNA: TGTGCCAGTAGTCAGTGGGACAGGACCAACACTGAAGCTTTCTTT. As protein: CASSQWDRTNTEAFF. Using reference TRBV19 and TRBJ1-1 for the parts outside the CDR3, the full variable domain is DGGITQSPKYLFRKEGQNVTLSCEQNLNHDAMYWYRQDPGQGLRLIYYSQIVNDFQKGDIAEGYSVSREKKESFPLTVTSAQKNPTAFYLCASSQWDRTNTEAFFGQGTRLTVV.

This chain links TRBV29-1 with TRBJ2-5; D is undetermined. Germline loops: CDR1 SQVTM, CDR2 ANQGSEA. V lost 3 bases and J 2 bases, leaving 13 bases between the germline ends. The CDR3 contains 14 residues. CDR3 nucleotide sequence: TGCAGCGTTGAGCGTAGGAGTATTCAAGAGACCCAGTACTTC. Translating gives CSVERRSIQETQYF.